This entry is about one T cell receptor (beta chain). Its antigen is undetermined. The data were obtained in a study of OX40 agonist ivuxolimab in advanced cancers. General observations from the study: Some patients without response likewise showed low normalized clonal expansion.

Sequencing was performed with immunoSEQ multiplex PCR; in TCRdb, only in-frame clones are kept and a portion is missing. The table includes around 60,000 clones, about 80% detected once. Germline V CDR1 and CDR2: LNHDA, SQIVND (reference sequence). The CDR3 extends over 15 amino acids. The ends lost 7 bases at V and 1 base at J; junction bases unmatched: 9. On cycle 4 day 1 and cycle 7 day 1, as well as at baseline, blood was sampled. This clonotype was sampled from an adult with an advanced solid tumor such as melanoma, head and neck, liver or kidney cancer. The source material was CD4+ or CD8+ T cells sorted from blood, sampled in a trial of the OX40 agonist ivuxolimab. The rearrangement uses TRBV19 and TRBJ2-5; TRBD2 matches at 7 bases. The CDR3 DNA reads TGTGCCAGTACCCCGGGACTATTGGGCCAAGAGACCCAGTACTTC. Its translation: CASTPGLLGQETQYF.